This TCR beta chain emerged from a study of T cell responses to AZD1222 COVID-19 vaccine. CDR3 size: 15 residues. Germline CDR1 and CDR2: SGDLS and YYNGEE. V was pared by 7 bases and J by 6 bases, with 7 bases of the junction left unmatched. Profiling relied on immunoSEQ multiplex PCR, and the TCRdb table lists in-frame clones only, not all of them. The repertoire holds under 150,000 clones, with 90% to 95% as singletons. Material: peripheral blood, obtained on day 0 of AZD1222 vaccination. J is TRBJ2-2 and V is TRBV9, with TRBD2 matching over 12 bases. The source is an adult in good health. CDR3 DNA sequence: TGTGCCAGCGGGGAGACTAGCGGGAGCGCCGGGGAGCTGTTTTTT. It is translated as CASGETSGSAGELFF.